A single TCR beta chain is shown here with its context. The antigen is not known. The germline V gene encodes CDR1 SGHTA and CDR2 FQGNSA. V gave up 5 bases and J gave up 3 bases; unmatched junction bases: 7. The CDR3 sequence is 15 residues long. Primers: 60 V beta forward and 13 J beta reverse. The table came from immunoSEQ multiplex PCR; TCRdb's copy has only in-frame clones and leaves some out. The sample records 72,000 or so clones, roughly 87% being singletons. This specimen belongs to a study of glioma-infiltrating T cells after dendritic cell vaccination. Notes on the study in general: Survival was not directly related to TCR clonality in these patients.

Time point meaning: after dendritic cell vaccination, including at tumor progression/relapse. Patients had residual fresh-frozen tumor tissue and more than two years of survival data. This sample comprised blood, obtained after dendritic cell vaccination. This sequence was found in a human donor with glioblastoma. The V and J genes are TRBV7-2 and TRBJ1-2, with 9 positions matching TRBD1. The CDR3 nucleotides read TGTGCCAGCAGCCCGGACAGGGGAGGGGACTATGGCTACACCTTC. It encodes CASSPDRGGDYGYTF.